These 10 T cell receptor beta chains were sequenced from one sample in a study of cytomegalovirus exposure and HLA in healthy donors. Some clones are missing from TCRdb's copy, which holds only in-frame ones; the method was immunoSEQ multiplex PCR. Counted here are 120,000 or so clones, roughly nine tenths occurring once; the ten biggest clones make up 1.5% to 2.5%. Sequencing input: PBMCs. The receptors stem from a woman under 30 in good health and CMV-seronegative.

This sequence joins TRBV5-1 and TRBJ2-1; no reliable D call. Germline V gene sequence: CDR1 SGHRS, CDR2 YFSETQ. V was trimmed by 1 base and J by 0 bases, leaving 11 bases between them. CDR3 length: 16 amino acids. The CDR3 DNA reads TGCGCCAGCAGCTTGACTCCCGCGATCTCCTACAATGAGCAGTTCTTC. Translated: CASSLTPAISYNEQFF.

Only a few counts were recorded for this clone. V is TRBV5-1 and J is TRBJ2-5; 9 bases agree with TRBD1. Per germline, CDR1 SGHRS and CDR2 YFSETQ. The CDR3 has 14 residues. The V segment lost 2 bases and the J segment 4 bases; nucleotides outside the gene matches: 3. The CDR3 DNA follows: TGCGCCAGCAGCTTACAGGGGGCCAGAGAGACCCAGTACTTC. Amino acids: CASSLQGARETQYF.

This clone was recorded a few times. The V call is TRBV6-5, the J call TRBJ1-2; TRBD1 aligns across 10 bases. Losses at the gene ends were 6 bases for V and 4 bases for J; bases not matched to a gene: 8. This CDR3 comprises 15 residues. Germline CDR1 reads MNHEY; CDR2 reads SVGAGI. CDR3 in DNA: TGTGCCAGCAGCCCATGGGACAGGGGAGGCTATGGCTACACCTTC. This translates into CASSPWDRGGYGYTF.

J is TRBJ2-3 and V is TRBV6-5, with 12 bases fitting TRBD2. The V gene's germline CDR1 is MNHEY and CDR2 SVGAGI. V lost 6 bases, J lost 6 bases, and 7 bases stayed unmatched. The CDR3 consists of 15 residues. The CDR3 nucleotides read TGTGCCAGCAGCCGACTAGCGGGAGATGCTGATACGCAGTATTTT. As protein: CASSRLAGDADTQYF.

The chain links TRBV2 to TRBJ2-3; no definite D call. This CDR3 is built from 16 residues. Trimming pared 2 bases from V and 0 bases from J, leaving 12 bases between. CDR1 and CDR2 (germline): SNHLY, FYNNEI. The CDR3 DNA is TGTGCCAGCAGTGAACTGTCGGTGACTAGCACAGATACGCAGTATTTT. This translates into CASSELSVTSTDTQYF. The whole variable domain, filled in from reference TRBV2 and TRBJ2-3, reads EPEVTQTPSHQVTQMGQEVILRCVPISNHLYFYWYRQILGQKVEFLVSFYNNEISEKSEIFDDQFSVERPDGSNFTLKIRSTKLEDSAMYFCASSELSVTSTDTQYFGPGTRLTVL.

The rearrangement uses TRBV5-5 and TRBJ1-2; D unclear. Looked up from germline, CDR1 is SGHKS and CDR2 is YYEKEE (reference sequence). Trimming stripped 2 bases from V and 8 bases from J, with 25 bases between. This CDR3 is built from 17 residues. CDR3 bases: TGTGCCAGCAGCTTTTCCCCTAATCCCGGGATTAGGGTAGGCTACACCTTC. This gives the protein CASSFSPNPGIRVGYTF.

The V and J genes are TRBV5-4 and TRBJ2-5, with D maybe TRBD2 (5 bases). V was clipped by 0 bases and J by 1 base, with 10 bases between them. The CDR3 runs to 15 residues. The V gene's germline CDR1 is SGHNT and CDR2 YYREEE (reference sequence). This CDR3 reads CASSLGGGRQETQYF. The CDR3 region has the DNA TGTGCCAGCAGCTTGGGCGGCGGGCGCCAAGAGACCCAGTACTTC. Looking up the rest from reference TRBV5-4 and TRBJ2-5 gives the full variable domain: ETGVTQSPTHLIKTRGQQVTLRCSSQSGHNTVSWYQQALGQGPQFIFQYYREEENGRGNFPPRFSGLQFPNYSSELNVNALELDDSALYLCASSLGGGRQETQYFGPGTRLLVL.

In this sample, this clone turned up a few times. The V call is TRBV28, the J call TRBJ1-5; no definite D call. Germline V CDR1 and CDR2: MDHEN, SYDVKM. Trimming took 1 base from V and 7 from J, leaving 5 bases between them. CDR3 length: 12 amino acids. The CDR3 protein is CASSLLKQPQHF. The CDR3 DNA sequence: TGTGCCAGCAGTTTATTAAAACAGCCCCAGCATTTT.

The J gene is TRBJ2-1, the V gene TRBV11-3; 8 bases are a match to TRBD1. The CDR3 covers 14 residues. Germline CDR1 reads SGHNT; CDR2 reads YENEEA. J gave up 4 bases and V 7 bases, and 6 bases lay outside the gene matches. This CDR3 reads CASNPGQVYNEQFF. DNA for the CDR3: TGTGCCAGCAACCCGGGACAGGTTTACAATGAGCAGTTCTTC.

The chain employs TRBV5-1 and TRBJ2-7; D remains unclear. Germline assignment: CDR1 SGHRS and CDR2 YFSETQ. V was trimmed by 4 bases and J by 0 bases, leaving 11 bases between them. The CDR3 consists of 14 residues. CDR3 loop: CASSHSGVSYEQYF. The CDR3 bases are TGCGCCAGCAGCCACTCAGGTGTCTCCTACGAGCAGTACTTC.